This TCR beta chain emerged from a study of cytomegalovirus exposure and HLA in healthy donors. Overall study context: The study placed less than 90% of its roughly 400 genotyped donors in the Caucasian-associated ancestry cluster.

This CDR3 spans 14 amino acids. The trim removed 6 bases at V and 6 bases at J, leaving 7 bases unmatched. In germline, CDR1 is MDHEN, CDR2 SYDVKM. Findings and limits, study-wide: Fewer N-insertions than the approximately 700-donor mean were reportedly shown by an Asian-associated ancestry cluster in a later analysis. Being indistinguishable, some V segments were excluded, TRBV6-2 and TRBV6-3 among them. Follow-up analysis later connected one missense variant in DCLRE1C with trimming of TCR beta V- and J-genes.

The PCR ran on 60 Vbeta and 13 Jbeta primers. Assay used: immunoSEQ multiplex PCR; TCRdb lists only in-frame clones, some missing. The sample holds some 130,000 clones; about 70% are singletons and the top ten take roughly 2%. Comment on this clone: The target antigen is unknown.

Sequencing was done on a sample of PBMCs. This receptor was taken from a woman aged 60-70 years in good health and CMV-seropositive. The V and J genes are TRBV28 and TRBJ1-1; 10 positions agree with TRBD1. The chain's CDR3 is CASRSGQGVSEAFF. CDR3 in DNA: TGTGCCAGCAGGTCCGGACAGGGGGTTTCTGAAGCTTTCTTT.